The 22 T cell receptor beta chains in this list originate from one sample, sequenced in a study of CD8 T cells in Susac syndrome. RNA in amounts of roughly 0.5 to 1 ug was reverse transcribed with random hexamers. TCRdb fed the immunoSEQ multiplex PCR reads into MiXCR, producing one record per CDR3 protein. The profile shows roughly 100,000 distinct CDR3 sequences, around 94% of them singletons. Sample: CD8+ T cells from PBMCs. The origin of the receptors is a human donor with Susac syndrome.

This clonotype was picked up a small number of times. The chain uses TRBV29-1 and TRBJ2-2; 7 bases are a match to TRBD1. The trim removed 6 bases at V and 0 bases at J, leaving 1 base unmatched. From germline, CDR1 is SQVTM and CDR2 ANQGSEA. The length of the CDR3 is 13 residues. The CDR3 bases are TGCAGCGTCGGGACAGCGAACACCGGGGAGCTGTTTTTT. Encoded protein: CSVGTANTGELFF.

This clonotype was detected only once. The chain has TRBV7-8 and TRBJ1-2; weak D call: TRBD1 (6 bases). Germline-derived CDR1 and CDR2 are SGHVS and FQNEAQ. This CDR3 is 14 amino acids long. The V end lost 5 bases, the J end lost 4 bases, and 14 bases lay between the germline ends. The CDR3 DNA is TGTGCCAGCAGCCCGGACGGGGACACCTATGGCTACACCTTC. Encoded protein: CASSPDGDTYGYTF.

This chain connects TRBV7-9 to TRBJ2-7; D unresolved. Germline lookup yields CDR1 SEHNR and CDR2 FQNEAQ (reference sequence). This CDR3 region has 14 residues. The V end was cut by 4 bases, the J end by 12 bases, with 22 bases between. The CDR3 nucleotides are TGTGCCAGCAGCTCAAGTCTGGGTCCGACTGAAGGGTACTTC. Its translation: CASSSSLGPTEGYF.

The CDR3 loop is CSVEDGTGGDTIYF. The CDR3 DNA is TGCAGCGTTGAAGATGGAACAGGGGGTGACACCATATATTTT. The J gene is TRBJ1-3, the V gene TRBV29-1; TRBD1 agrees at 8 bases. Germline V CDR1 and CDR2: SQVTM, ANQGSEA. With 0 bases clipped from V and 8 bases from J, the junction kept 6 bases outside the gene matches. CDR3 length: 14 amino acids.

The genes are TRBV6-5 and TRBJ1-1; unclear D gene. Trimming stripped 2 bases from V and 5 bases from J, with 12 bases between. CDR3 length equals 14 residues. Germline CDR1 MNHEY, CDR2 SVGAGI. CDR3 loop: CASSYGVGGTEAFF. CDR3 coding DNA: TGTGCCAGCAGTTACGGGGTGGGAGGTACTGAAGCTTTCTTT.

The J gene is TRBJ2-5, the V gene TRBV21-1; the DNA was not used to check the table's D call, TRBD2. TRBV21-1 constitutes a pseudogene. CDR3 length: 15 residues. The CDR3 DNA is TGTGCCAGCAGCCTTGGGACTAGCGGCCAAGAGACCCAGTACTTC. This codes for CASSLGTSGQETQYF.

J is TRBJ2-5 and V is TRBV2, with 7 nucleotides matching TRBD2. This CDR3 spans 16 amino acids. CDR1 SNHLY and CDR2 FYNNEI come from the germline V gene. Trimming removed 7 bases from V and 2 bases from J; junction bases left unmatched: 13. The CDR3 nucleotides read TGTGCCAGCACCATCAGCGGGGATGGGGGGCAAGAGACCCAGTACTTC. Translating gives CASTISGDGGQETQYF.

The J gene is TRBJ1-1, the V gene TRBV29-1, with D unresolved. The CDR3 sequence is 10 residues long. Trimming cost V 4 bases and J 12 bases, with 12 bases left between them. Per germline, CDR1 SQVTM and CDR2 ANQGSEA. CDR3 coding DNA: TGCAGCGTTGTGGTCCGGGAAACTTTCTTT. It translates to CSVVVRETFF.

The chain links TRBV15 to TRBJ2-7; 8 bases align to TRBD1. The J segment lost 6 bases and the V segment lost 10 bases, leaving 11 bases of the junction unmatched. CDR3 length: 13 amino acids. Germline V gives CDR1 LNHNV, CDR2 YYDKDF (reference sequence). CDR3 in DNA: TGTGCCATTCAGATAGGACAGGGAGGCGAGCAGTACTTC. This translates into CAIQIGQGGEQYF.

V usage is TRBV4-1 and J usage is TRBJ2-7; D call uncertain. The CDR3 loop spans 13 amino acids. Between the trimmed V and J ends, which lost 1 base and 6 bases, there was a span of 10 bases. Germline lookup yields CDR1 MGHRA and CDR2 YSYEKL. This CDR3 reads CASSQVEGGEQYF. The CDR3 DNA sequence: TGCGCCAGCAGCCAAGTCGAAGGCGGCGAGCAGTACTTC.

V usage is TRBV7-6 and J usage is TRBJ1-5; no clear D gene. V was clipped by 1 base and J by 0 bases, with 10 bases between them. This CDR3 has 16 residues. CDR1 is SGHVS, CDR2 FNYEAQ, per germline. CDR3 sequence reads: CASSLEGPGSNQPQHF. The CDR3 nucleotides read TGTGCCAGCAGCTTAGAAGGACCTGGTAGCAATCAGCCCCAGCATTTT.

V and J are TRBV9 and TRBJ1-6; no clear D. The CDR3 extends over 9 amino acids. The V end lost 1 base, the J end lost 14 bases, and 1 base lay between the germline ends. The germline gives CDR1 SGDLS, CDR2 YYNGEE. The CDR3 DNA is TGTGCCAGCAGCGTATCCCTCCACTTT. Protein product: CASSVSLHF.

The chain links TRBV19 to TRBJ1-1; unclear D gene. Germline V gene data show CDR1 as LNHDA and CDR2 as SQIVND (reference sequence). This CDR3 region has 12 residues. V was shortened by 7 bases and J by 1 base, with 7 bases between the two germline ends. CDR3 residues: CASTLGNTEAFF. CDR3 DNA sequence: TGTGCCAGTACCTTGGGGAACACTGAAGCTTTCTTT.

With respect to this clonotype: Its ends do not fully match the called genes, so a read error is possible. This chain uses TRBV7-9 with TRBJ2-5; 11 bases line up with TRBD2. The CDR3 loop spans 14 amino acids. The germline V gene has CDR1 SEHNR and CDR2 FQNEAQ (reference sequence). CDR3 DNA: TGTGCCAGCAGCCTAGCGGGGGGTAAAGAGACCCAGTACTTC. It codes for CASSLAGGKETQYF.

The chain is built from TRBV6-5 and TRBJ1-2; 8 nucleotides align to TRBD1. Looked up from germline, CDR1 is MNHEY and CDR2 is SVGAGI. J was trimmed by 4 bases and V by 3 bases; bases with no gene match: 7. The CDR3 runs to 15 residues. CDR3 amino acids: CASSYGQGGTYGYTF. In nucleotides, the CDR3 is TGTGCCAGCAGTTATGGACAGGGTGGTACCTATGGCTACACCTTC.

The chain joins TRBV5-5 to TRBJ2-7; tentative D call: TRBD1 (6 bases). CDR3 size: 16 residues. Germline V gene data show CDR1 as SGHKS and CDR2 as YYEKEE (reference sequence). The V end lost 4 bases, the J end lost 1 base, and 18 bases lay between the germline ends. The chain's CDR3 is CASSPSVARGSYEQYF. The CDR3 nucleotides read TGTGCCAGCAGCCCCAGCGTGGCAAGGGGGTCCTACGAGCAGTACTTC.

The gene calls are TRBV19 and TRBJ2-3; D is unresolved. This CDR3 spans 15 amino acids. Germline CDR1 is LNHDA and CDR2 is SQIVND (reference sequence). V lost 6 bases, J lost 4 bases, and 17 bases lay in between. The CDR3 DNA sequence: TGTGCCAGTAGATTCGACTTTACAGACCCAGATACGCAGTATTTT. It codes for CASRFDFTDPDTQYF.

The table lists this clonotype with a count of one. This chain uses TRBV7-9 with TRBJ2-5, with D possibly TRBD2 on 7 matching bases. Germline CDR1 is SEHNR and CDR2 is FQNEAQ (reference sequence). The CDR3 extends over 15 amino acids. V shed 7 bases and J shed 4 bases, with 19 bases lying between them. The CDR3 reads CASTSPPRGAETQYF. CDR3 sequence (DNA): TGTGCCAGCACCTCCCCCCCCCGGGGGGCAGAGACCCAGTACTTC.

The chain recombines TRBV4-3 with TRBJ2-2, with 9 bases that match TRBD1. V lost 1 base and J lost 2; bases outside the gene matches: 8. Germline lookup yields CDR1 LGHNA and CDR2 YSLEER. The CDR3 consists of 18 residues. CDR3 region: CASSQVYPTGGNTGELFF. CDR3 bases: TGCGCCAGCAGCCAAGTATACCCGACAGGGGGTAACACCGGGGAGCTGTTTTTT.

The rearrangement uses TRBV4-2 and TRBJ2-3; 10 nucleotides align to TRBD2. This CDR3 is built from 16 residues. V trimming: 6 bases; J trimming: 0 bases; junction bases outside the gene matches: 6. In germline, CDR1 is LGHNA, CDR2 YNFKEQ. This CDR3 reads CASRPIAGGSTDTQYF. CDR3 nucleotides: TGTGCCAGCAGACCTATAGCGGGGGGAAGCACAGATACGCAGTATTTT.

The chain employs TRBV14 and TRBJ1-2; no clear D gene. CDR1 SGHDN and CDR2 FVKESK come from the germline V gene. V was clipped by 4 bases and J by 4 bases, with 10 bases between them. The CDR3 covers 13 residues. This CDR3 reads CASSPTRSYGYTF. CDR3 nucleotide sequence: TGTGCCAGCAGCCCCACCCGGTCCTATGGCTACACCTTC.

The gene calls are TRBV5-5 and TRBJ2-7; D is ambiguous. CDR3 length: 15 residues. Trimming took off 0 bases at V and 1 base at J, with 11 bases between the two ends. CDR1 is SGHKS, CDR2 YYEKEE, per germline (reference sequence). The CDR3 DNA sequence: TGTGCCAGCAGCTTGGTCGGCGTACCTTCCTACGAGCAGTACTTC. Encoded protein: CASSLVGVPSYEQYF.